This is a list of T cell receptor beta chains from one sample in a study of blood T cells in healthy people across ages. One entry per CDR3 protein results from TCRdb running MiXCR on the 5' RACE reads. The sample yields some 1.7 million distinct CDR3 sequences, 25% to 30% seen once. The sequenced sample consisted of blood. Receptor source: a woman aged 25 to 45 in good health. Both conserved end residues are part of each CDR3. D genes are given only for firm matches. Clone size appears in some rows only: once, few, many, or a class for an expanded clone.

v_gene	d_gene	abundance	j_gene	CDR3aa	CDR3nt
TRBV21-1	-	-	TRBJ1-5	CASRGGLHQPQHF	TGTGCCAGCAGAGGGGGGCTCCATCAGCCCCAGCATTTT
TRBV5-1	-	-	TRBJ2-5	CASRARREETQYF	TGCGCCAGCAGGGCAAGGAGGGAAGAGACCCAGTACTTC
TRBV5-5	-	-	TRBJ2-1	CASSLELAAGLGFF	TGTGCCAGCAGCTTGGAACTAGCCGCAGGGCTGGGGTTCTTC
TRBV7-2	-	many	TRBJ1-2	CASSQEGSGYTF	TGTGCCAGCAGCCAGGAGGGTTCTGGCTACACCTTC
TRBV29-1	-	many	TRBJ2-3	CSVEAGAGDTQYF	TGCAGCGTTGAAGCTGGGGCGGGAGATACGCAGTATTTT
TRBV20-1	-	few	TRBJ1-1	CSAKIPRGNTEAFF	TGCAGTGCTAAAATACCCAGGGGGAACACTGAAGCTTTCTTT
TRBV3-1	-	-	TRBJ2-1	CASSQVPKTISLGQFF	TGTGCCAGCAGCCAAGTACCAAAAACGATCTCCTTAGGCCAGTTCTTC
TRBV7-2	-	-	TRBJ2-7	CASNLLVYEQYF	TGTGCCAGCAACTTATTAGTTTACGAGCAGTACTTC
TRBV20-1	-	few	TRBJ1-5	CSARNQGTVNQPQHF	TGCAGTGCTAGGAACCAGGGGACGGTAAATCAGCCCCAGCATTTT
TRBV20-1	-	-	TRBJ2-1	CSASSPGEGEYNEQFF	TGCAGTGCTAGTTCCCCGGGGGAAGGAGAATACAATGAGCAGTTCTTC
TRBV3-1	-	-	TRBJ2-5	CASSQRGVRETQYF	TGTGCCAGCAGCCAACGCGGGGTTCGGGAGACCCAGTACTTC
TRBV11-2	TRBD1	-	TRBJ1-1	CASSLGTGGPRTEAFF	TGTGCCAGCAGCTTAGGGACAGGGGGCCCGCGCACTGAAGCTTTCTTT
TRBV7-2	-	once	TRBJ2-7	CASSPNSGYRYEQYF	TGTGCCAGCAGCCCCAACAGCGGGTACAGGTACGAGCAGTACTTC
TRBV20-1	TRBD1	many	TRBJ2-1	CSARWDRDRNEQFF	TGCAGTGCTAGGTGGGACAGGGACCGCAATGAGCAGTTCTTC
TRBV5-4	-	-	TRBJ2-3	CASSSGVADPTDTQYF	TGTGCCAGCAGCTCGGGAGTAGCGGATCCGACAGATACGCAGTATTTT
TRBV9	TRBD2	-	TRBJ2-7	CASSVGGLAGHSSYEQYF	TGTGCCAGCAGCGTAGGAGGACTAGCGGGCCATTCCTCCTACGAGCAGTACTTC
TRBV28	TRBD1	-	TRBJ2-5	CASSRDRGRIGAQYF	TGTGCCAGCAGCCGGGACAGGGGGAGGATCGGGGCCCAGTACTTC
TRBV7-9	-	-	TRBJ2-7	CASNLARGGSAYEQYF	TGTGCCAGCAACTTGGCTCGCGGGGGCAGCGCCTACGAGCAGTACTTC
TRBV20-1	-	-	TRBJ2-5	CSAAPPNQETQYF	TGCAGTGCCGCGCCCCCGAATCAAGAGACCCAGTACTTC
TRBV6-5	-	-	TRBJ2-1	CASSLRQRRGEQFF	TGTGCCAGCAGTCTCCGCCAGCGGCGGGGTGAGCAGTTCTTC
TRBV14	-	many	TRBJ2-3	CASSQDVSIINTDTQYF	TGTGCCAGCAGCCAAGATGTAAGCATAATTAACACAGATACGCAGTATTTT
TRBV28	-	-	TRBJ1-1	CASSLSEGSEAFF	TGTGCCAGCAGTTTATCCGAGGGATCTGAAGCTTTCTTT
TRBV6-2/TRBV6-3	-	-	TRBJ1-1	CASSSLGSLNTEAFF	TGTGCCAGCAGTTCCTTGGGCAGCCTGAACACTGAAGCTTTCTTT
TRBV4-1	TRBD1	-	TRBJ1-2	CASSQVARGDYGYTF	TGCGCCAGCAGCCAAGTTGCCAGGGGGGACTATGGCTACACCTTC
TRBV12-3/TRBV12-4	TRBD1	many	TRBJ2-7	CASSRDRVRNEQYF	TGTGCCAGCAGTCGGGACAGGGTGCGGAACGAGCAGTACTTC
TRBV6-2/TRBV6-3	TRBD1	-	TRBJ1-5	CASSDDPGQGGNQPQHF	TGTGCCAGCAGCGACGACCCAGGACAGGGTGGCAATCAGCCCCAGCATTTT
TRBV10-3	TRBD1	-	TRBJ1-6	CAISDVTGKSSYNSPLHF	TGTGCCATCAGTGACGTGACAGGGAAAAGCTCCTATAATTCACCCCTCCACTTT
TRBV29-1	-	many	TRBJ2-7	CSVAAGARGEQYF	TGCAGCGTTGCTGCAGGGGCGCGGGGCGAGCAGTACTTC
TRBV7-2	-	many	TRBJ2-5	CASSLGLGKTQYF	TGTGCCAGCAGCTTAGGGCTGGGGAAGACCCAGTACTTC
TRBV7-2	-	few	TRBJ1-1	CASSFRSPGGAEAFF	TGTGCCAGCAGCTTTAGGTCCCCCGGGGGCGCTGAAGCTTTCTTT
TRBV29-1	-	many	TRBJ2-7	CSVVVGTSSGEQYF	TGCAGCGTTGTAGTAGGGACTTCATCCGGCGAGCAGTACTTC
TRBV20-1	TRBD1	few	TRBJ2-3	CSARDPTGITDTQYF	TGCAGTGCTAGAGACCCGACAGGGATCACAGATACGCAGTATTTT
TRBV5-1	-	few	TRBJ2-3	CASSTTDSTDTQYF	TGCGCCAGCAGCACGACGGACAGCACAGATACGCAGTATTTT
TRBV2	-	many	TRBJ1-4	CASSVGEKLFF	TGTGCCAGCAGTGTGGGTGAAAAACTGTTTTTT
TRBV6-5	TRBD1	-	TRBJ1-5	CASSYSGTGVQPQHF	TGTGCCAGCAGTTATTCGGGGACAGGGGTTCAGCCCCAGCATTTT
TRBV4-1	TRBD1	-	TRBJ1-5	CASSLQGPQPQHF	TGCGCCAGCAGCCTACAGGGGCCCCAGCCCCAGCATTTT
TRBV6-2/TRBV6-3	-	many	TRBJ2-7	CASRDAENEQYF	TGTGCCAGCAGAGACGCCGAAAACGAGCAGTACTTC
TRBV3-1	TRBD2	few	TRBJ2-5	CASELAGGPGETQYF	TGTGCCAGCGAACTAGCGGGGGGGCCGGGGGAGACCCAGTACTTC
TRBV12-3/TRBV12-4	-	-	TRBJ2-5	CASSLREAPGTQYF	TGTGCCAGCAGTTTAAGGGAGGCCCCGGGGACCCAGTACTTC
TRBV5-1	-	many	TRBJ2-5	CASSLQARETQYF	TGTGCCAGCAGCTTACAGGCGCGTGAGACCCAGTACTTC
TRBV12-3/TRBV12-4	-	-	TRBJ1-2	CASSFSRAGYTF	TGTGCCAGCAGTTTTAGCAGGGCTGGCTACACCTTC
TRBV5-6	-	-	TRBJ2-5	CASSLGSEGAGETQYF	TGTGCCAGCAGCTTGGGCTCCGAGGGAGCGGGAGAGACCCAGTACTTC
TRBV11-2	-	many	TRBJ1-5	CASSLSPGGNQPQHF	TGTGCCAGCAGCTTATCCCCCGGTGGCAATCAGCCCCAGCATTTT
TRBV20-1	TRBD1	many	TRBJ2-3	CSARSSSGQGYTDTQYF	TGCAGTGCTAGGAGCAGTTCGGGACAGGGGTACACAGATACGCAGTATTTT
TRBV5-1	TRBD1	few	TRBJ1-1	CASSPGPGTGANTEAFF	TGCGCCAGCAGCCCGGGCCCCGGGACAGGGGCGAATACTGAAGCTTTCTTT
TRBV6-2/TRBV6-3	-	once	TRBJ2-1	CASNPSRPPSYNEQFF	TGTGCCAGCAACCCCTCTAGGCCTCCCTCCTACAATGAGCAGTTCTTC
TRBV20-1	TRBD2	once	TRBJ2-5	CSAPKILLAGGGETQYF	TGCAGTGCCCCGAAGATTTTGCTAGCGGGGGGCGGGGAGACCCAGTACTTC
TRBV20-1	-	few	TRBJ1-2	CSARDPQTPGYTF	TGCAGTGCTAGAGATCCACAGACGCCGGGCTACACCTTC
TRBV5-6	-	-	TRBJ1-4	CASSPKTGEDEKLFF	TGTGCCAGCAGCCCGAAGACGGGAGAGGATGAAAAACTGTTTTTT
TRBV29-1	-	few	TRBJ1-2	CSVLENSYPYGYTF	TGCAGCGTCCTCGAAAACAGCTATCCGTATGGCTACACCTTC
TRBV5-5	-	-	TRBJ1-5	CASSPRTSLGGNQPQHF	TGTGCCAGCAGCCCCAGGACTTCCTTAGGGGGCAATCAGCCCCAGCATTTT